A selection of T cell receptor beta chains follows, all from one sample in a study of graft-versus-host responses after intestinal transplantation. TCRdb's copy holds only in-frame clones and misses some; the assay was immunoSEQ multiplex PCR. The sample carries around 100,000 clones, around 94% recorded once. Antigen specificity for these receptors is unknown. The material sequenced was unstimulated CD8+ T cells sorted from spleen or lymph node cells, taken before transplant. Every receptor here comes from a human donor who was the organ donor for an intestinal transplant. Each CDR3 is given with its conserved first and last residue. A D gene is named only where the DNA matches it firmly. Size is stated for part of the rows, as once, few or many counts, or as a class when the clone is expanded.

v_gene	d_gene	j_gene	abundance	CDR3aa	CDR3nt
TRBV5-4	NA	TRBJ1-4	NA	CASSLGRGLGNEKLFF	TGTGCCAGCAGCTTGGGTCGGGGCCTCGGGAACGAAAAACTGTTTTTT
TRBV4-1	NA	TRBJ2-3	NA	CASSQDRGETRTQYF	TGCGCCAGCAGCCAAGACCGTGGCGAGACGCGTACGCAGTATTTT
TRBV9	TRBD1	TRBJ2-6	NA	CASSTGTGPSGANVLTF	TGTGCCAGCAGCACCGGGACAGGGCCCTCTGGGGCCAACGTCCTGACTTTC
TRBV30	NA	TRBJ2-5	NA	CAWMEGGPSETQYF	TGTGCCTGGATGGAGGGGGGGCCGTCAGAGACCCAGTACTTC
TRBV30	TRBD2	TRBJ2-3	NA	CAWTLLAGGFTDTQYF	TGTGCCTGGACCCTTTTGGCGGGAGGGTTCACAGATACGCAGTATTTT
TRBV20-1	NA	TRBJ1-1	NA	CSAGGEAFF	TGCAGCGCTGGCGGTGAAGCTTTCTTT
TRBV27	TRBD1	TRBJ1-5	NA	CASSLSGTGLGPQHF	TGTGCCAGCAGTTTATCGGGGACAGGGCTGGGGCCCCAGCATTTT
TRBV27	TRBD1	TRBJ2-7	NA	CASSPRRDRPYEQYF	TGTGCCAGCAGTCCGCGTCGGGACAGACCTTACGAGCAGTACTTC
TRBV9	TRBD2	TRBJ2-1	NA	CASSVGAGGPSEQFF	TGTGCCAGCAGCGTAGGGGCGGGAGGGCCTAGTGAGCAGTTCTTC
TRBV4-2	NA	TRBJ2-2	NA	CASTQVGMAGELFF	TGTGCCAGCACCCAGGTGGGGATGGCCGGGGAGCTGTTTTTT
TRBV19	TRBD1	TRBJ2-7	NA	CATTQTGGSPEQYF	TGTGCCACGACACAGACAGGGGGATCACCCGAGCAGTACTTC
TRBV4-1	NA	TRBJ1-2	once	CASSQVRGYYGYTF	TGCGCCAGCAGCCAAGTGCGGGGATACTATGGCTACACCTTC
TRBV11-2	TRBD1	TRBJ1-4	NA	CASRGQGATNEKLFF	TGTGCCAGCAGGGGACAGGGGGCAACTAATGAAAAACTGTTTTTT
TRBV11-2	TRBD2	TRBJ2-7	once	CASSNLPGTSGSFSYEQYF	TGTGCCAGCAGTAACCTACCCGGGACTAGCGGATCTTTCTCCTACGAGCAGTACTTC
TRBV29-1	NA	TRBJ2-7	NA	CSVLTGGSYEQYF	TGCAGCGTCCTAACCGGGGGCTCCTACGAGCAGTACTTC
TRBV4-1	NA	TRBJ2-7	NA	CASSQDYEQYF	TGCGCCAGCAGCCAAGACTACGAGCAGTACTTC
TRBV5-6	TRBD2	TRBJ2-4	NA	CASSPWGGNIQYF	TGTGCCAGCAGCCCTTGGGGGGGAAACATTCAGTACTTC
TRBV6-6	TRBD1	TRBJ1-3	NA	CASSYSGQGYGNTIYF	TGTGCCAGCAGTTACTCGGGACAGGGGTATGGAAACACCATATATTTT
TRBV4-1	NA	TRBJ2-7	NA	CASSQGTGYYEQYF	TGCGCCAGCAGCCAAGGGACGGGTTACTACGAGCAGTACTTC
TRBV4-2	NA	TRBJ2-1	NA	CASSLGVGNNEQFF	TGTGCCAGCAGCCTTGGAGTAGGAAACAATGAGCAGTTCTTC
TRBV9	TRBD2	TRBJ2-5	NA	CASSEWSGGSRETQYF	TGTGCCAGCAGCGAGTGGTCGGGGGGGAGCAGAGAGACCCAGTACTTC
TRBV7-4	TRBD2	TRBJ2-1	NA	CASSCPGLGGSQMQFF	TGTGCCAGCAGTTGTCCGGGACTAGGAGGTTCCCAAATGCAGTTCTTC
TRBV6-5	NA	TRBJ2-7	NA	CASSYEASYEQYF	TGTGCCAGCAGTTATGAGGCTAGCTACGAGCAGTACTTC
TRBV27	TRBD1	TRBJ1-2	NA	CASSFSGTDNYGYTF	TGTGCCAGCAGTTTTTCCGGGACAGATAACTATGGCTACACCTTC
TRBV6-1	TRBD1	TRBJ1-1	NA	CASSALQGANTEAFF	TGTGCCAGCAGCGCCTTACAGGGGGCGAACACTGAAGCTTTCTTT
TRBV7-6	NA	TRBJ2-7	NA	CASSPGLGGSYEQYF	TGTGCCAGCAGCCCTGGCCTAGGGGGCTCCTACGAGCAGTACTTC
TRBV6-5	NA	TRBJ2-3	NA	CASSYDPRDTQYF	TGTGCCAGCAGTTACGATCCCCGGGATACGCAGTATTTT
TRBV7-9	TRBD1	TRBJ1-1	NA	CASSLGTGRLNTEAFF	TGTGCCAGCAGCCTAGGGACAGGACGATTGAACACTGAAGCTTTCTTT
TRBV5-1	TRBD2	TRBJ2-1	NA	CASSFGTSGIYIPGRNEQFF	TGCGCCAGCAGCTTCGGGACTAGCGGGATATATATCCCCGGGCGGAATGAGCAGTTCTTC
TRBV19	NA	TRBJ1-1	NA	CASSGNRAFTEAFF	TGTGCCAGTAGCGGAAACAGGGCTTTCACTGAAGCTTTCTTT
TRBV6-4	NA	TRBJ2-3	NA	CASSDSIVARVTQYF	TGTGCCAGCAGTGACTCGATAGTAGCCCGGGTTACGCAGTATTTT
TRBV5-4	TRBD2	TRBJ2-1	NA	CASRPGASGRVSYNEQFF	TGTGCCAGCAGGCCCGGGGCTAGCGGGAGGGTGTCCTACAATGAGCAGTTCTTC